Shown below are 26 T cell receptor beta chains from a single sample sequenced in a study of CD8 T cells in ankylosing spondylitis. MiXCR, applied by TCRdb to the 5' RACE reads, yields one record per CDR3 protein. The data contain about 300,000 distinct CDR3 sequences, under 14% of them singletons. The sequencing sample was made of blood, either unsorted or a sorted T cell fraction (not recorded which). These receptors were collected from a female donor with ankylosing spondylitis or in good health (not recorded which).

This clonotype came up many times. This chain links TRBV20-1 with TRBJ2-2; TRBD1 aligns across 8 bases. The ends lost 6 bases at V and 5 bases at J; junction bases unmatched: 8. The CDR3 spans 14 residues. Germline V lookup: CDR1 DFQATT, CDR2 SNEGSKA (reference sequence). CDR3 nucleotide sequence: TGCAGTGCGCGCCAGGGGGCAGGGACCGGGGAGCTGTTTTTT. Residues: CSARQGAGTGELFF.

In its sample, this clonotype was seen many times. The rearrangement links TRBV20-1 to TRBJ1-6, with 9 positions matching TRBD1. CDR3 size: 15 residues. Germline trimming cut 3 bases from V and 10 bases from J; bases unmatched to any gene: 10. Looked up from germline, CDR1 is DFQATT and CDR2 is SNEGSKA (reference sequence). CDR3 region: CSASYMTGGDSPLHF. The CDR3 coding sequence is TGCAGTGCTAGCTATATGACAGGGGGAGACTCACCCCTCCACTTT.

The chain employs TRBV20-1 and TRBJ1-1; D not resolved. CDR1 is DFQATT and CDR2 is SNEGSKA in the germline V gene (reference sequence). V shed 2 bases and J shed 4 bases, with 17 bases lying between them. The CDR3 contains 15 residues. The CDR3 DNA reads as TGCAGTGCTAGAACTTCGGGAGCCCTGGGCACTGAAGCTTTCTTT. It translates to CSARTSGALGTEAFF.

This clonotype was detected ten times or more. CDR3 in amino acids: CASSQGRFAKSETQYF. The CDR3 DNA follows: TGTGCCAGCAGCCAAGGGAGGTTCGCTAAGAGTGAGACCCAGTACTTC. The chain recombines TRBV14 with TRBJ2-5, with a possible D match to TRBD2 (5 bases). The CDR3 consists of 16 residues. V was shortened by 1 base and J by 5 bases, with 17 bases between the two germline ends. Germline V gene lookup returns CDR1 SGHDN and CDR2 FVKESK.

This clonotype was observed many times. V is TRBV20-1 and J is TRBJ1-5, with 7 bases aligning to TRBD1. Germline values: CDR1 DFQATT, CDR2 SNEGSKA (reference sequence). V was clipped by 5 bases and J by 1 base; unmatched bases: 5. This CDR3 region has 14 residues. The CDR3: CSAAEGASNQPQHF. The DNA for the CDR3 is TGCAGTGCTGCGGAGGGGGCGAGCAATCAGCCCCAGCATTTT.

This clonotype was counted many times. V gene TRBV5-1 combines with J gene TRBJ2-3, with 8 nucleotides matching TRBD2. V gave up 1 base and J gave up 3 bases; unmatched junction bases: 4. CDR1 and CDR2 from the germline V gene are SGHRS and YFSETQ. The CDR3 loop spans 15 amino acids. The CDR3: CASSLTPGGTDTQYF. The CDR3 DNA reads TGCGCCAGCAGCTTGACGCCGGGAGGGACAGATACGCAGTATTTT.

This clonotype has ten or more counts. The chain employs TRBV5-1 and TRBJ1-1; D not resolved. Trimming stripped 0 bases from V and 1 base from J, with 7 bases between. The length of the CDR3 is 14 residues. Germline lookup yields CDR1 SGHRS and CDR2 YFSETQ. The chain's CDR3 is CASSLVTENTEAFF. DNA of the CDR3: TGCGCCAGCAGCTTGGTCACAGAGAACACTGAAGCTTTCTTT. The complete variable domain, with remaining parts taken from reference TRBV5-1 and TRBJ1-1, reads KAGVTQTPRYLIKTRGQQVTLSCSPISGHRSVSWYQQTPGQGLQFLFEYFSETQRNKGNFPGRFSGRQFSNSRSEMNVSTLELGDSALYLCASSLVTENTEAFFGQGTRLTVV.

This clonotype appeared many times. This chain links TRBV9 with TRBJ2-1; D possibly uses TRBD1 or TRBD2 (6 bases each). The CDR3 loop spans 18 amino acids. CDR1 and CDR2 (germline): SGDLS, YYNGEE. V was clipped by 3 bases and J by 0 bases, with 19 bases between them. The DNA for the CDR3 is TGTGCCAGCAGCGCACCGAAAGAGGGGGGTAGCTCCTACAATGAGCAGTTCTTC. Its translation: CASSAPKEGGSSYNEQFF. Variable domain in full (rest from reference TRBV9 and TRBJ2-1): DSGVTQTPKHLITATGQRVTLRCSPRSGDLSVYWYQQSLDQGLQFLIQYYNGEERAKGNILERFSAQQFPDLHSELNLSSLELGDSALYFCASSAPKEGGSSYNEQFFGPGTRLTVL.

This clonotype appeared many times. The chain combines TRBV5-1 with TRBJ2-5, with 10 bases fitting TRBD2. V gave up 5 bases and J gave up 3 bases; unmatched junction bases: 4. This CDR3 contains 14 residues. Germline lookup yields CDR1 SGHRS and CDR2 YFSETQ. The CDR3: CASRFGTSEETQYF. In nucleotides, the CDR3 is TGCGCCAGCAGATTCGGGACTAGCGAAGAGACCCAGTACTTC.

This clonotype was recorded at least ten times. The chain recombines TRBV20-1 with TRBJ2-1; the D gene is possibly TRBD1 (5 bases). The CDR3 loop spans 12 amino acids. V lost 6 bases to trimming and J lost 9 bases, with 15 bases between them. From germline, CDR1 is DFQATT and CDR2 SNEGSKA (reference sequence). CDR3 sequence: CSASRELGEQFF. In DNA, the CDR3 is TGCAGTGCATCCAGGGAATTGGGTGAGCAGTTCTTC.

This clonotype was found many times. Written as DNA, the CDR3 is TGTGCCAGCAGTTTATCAATGTCGGGTTACGAGCAGTACTTC. It specifies CASSLSMSGYEQYF. The V and J genes are TRBV27 and TRBJ2-7; D unresolved. CDR3 length: 14 residues. V was pared by 0 bases and J by 4 bases, with 10 bases between. Germline V gene lookup returns CDR1 MNHEY and CDR2 SMNVEV (reference sequence).

This clonotype has ten or more counts. The chain joins TRBV20-1 to TRBJ1-6; tentatively, D is TRBD1 (6 bases). The CDR3 is 16 amino acids. Trimming removed 5 bases at V and 6 bases at J, with 20 bases between. Germline CDR1 and CDR2: DFQATT and SNEGSKA (reference sequence). Here the CDR3 reads CSARRGRGGSNSPLHF. The CDR3, as DNA: TGCAGTGCTCGGAGGGGCAGGGGTGGGTCTAATTCACCCCTCCACTTT.

This clonotype was recorded many times. DNA of the CDR3: TGTGCCAGCAGTTCCCAGGGAGTCTACAATGAGCAGTTCTTC. This codes for CASSSQGVYNEQFF. The V gene is TRBV6-2 or TRBV6-3, the J gene TRBJ2-1; D is tentatively TRBD1 or TRBD2 (5 bases each). In germline, CDR1 is MNHEY, CDR2 SVGEGT. CDR3 size: 14 residues. V lost 4 bases to trimming and J lost 3 bases, with 10 bases between them.

Ten or more counts support this clonotype. V and J are TRBV6-2 or TRBV6-3 and TRBJ2-7; D may be TRBD1 (5 bases). This CDR3 is built from 15 residues. Germline loops: CDR1 MNHEY, CDR2 SVGEGT. The ends were cut back, 2 bases at V and 2 bases at J, with 13 bases in the middle. CDR3 in DNA: TGTGCCAGCAGTTACCCGACAGTGACGACCTACGAGCAGTACTTC. Translating it yields CASSYPTVTTYEQYF.

V is TRBV11-2 and J is TRBJ2-1; no reliable D call. The germline V and J ends were trimmed by 5 bases and 0 bases, with 8 bases remaining between them. Germline values: CDR1 SGHAT, CDR2 FQNNGV. The CDR3 spans 14 residues. CDR3 nucleotide sequence: TGTGCCAGCAGCCACGGCGGCTCCTACAATGAGCAGTTCTTC. It codes for CASSHGGSYNEQFF. The full variable domain, its missing parts supplied by reference TRBV11-2 and TRBJ2-1, is EAGVAQSPRYKIIEKRQSVAFWCNPISGHATLYWYQQILGQGPKLLIQFQNNGVVDDSQLPKDRFSAERLKGVDSTLKIQPAKLEDSAVYLCASSHGGSYNEQFFGPGTRLTVL.

In its sample, this clonotype was seen many times. The chain carries TRBV6-2 or TRBV6-3 and TRBJ1-5, with a tentative D call TRBD1 (6 bases). Trimming pared 5 bases from V and 5 bases from J, leaving 13 bases between. Germline V gene lookup returns CDR1 MNHEY and CDR2 SVGEGT. The CDR3 runs 14 residues. CDR3 nucleotide sequence: TGTGCCAGCAGTGACAGGTCCCGAGATCAGCCCCAGCATTTT. Its protein is CASSDRSRDQPQHF.

The chain is built from TRBV21-1 and TRBJ1-1; the table's D gene call, TRBD1, was not cross checked with the DNA. TRBV21-1 is marked as a pseudogene. The CDR3 loop spans 19 amino acids. The CDR3 here is CASSRRYSWTGVMNTEAFF. The DNA of the CDR3 is TGTGCCAGCAGCAGACGATACTCTTGGACAGGGGTGATGAACACTGAAGCTTTCTTT.

The rearrangement joins TRBV5-1 to TRBJ1-6; unclear D gene. The CDR3 has 15 amino acids. Germline V lookup: CDR1 SGHRS, CDR2 YFSETQ. V lost 4 bases, J lost 6 bases, and 14 bases lay in between. For the CDR3, the DNA is TGCGCCAGCAGCCACCGGTCAGAGCCTAATTCACCCCTCCACTTT. Protein product: CASSHRSEPNSPLHF.

This clonotype was counted a few times. The chain recombines TRBV5-5 with TRBJ2-5; D gene uncertain. Trimming cost V 3 bases and J 5 bases, with 20 bases left between them. This CDR3 comprises 16 residues. CDR1 is SGHKS and CDR2 is YYEKEE in the germline V gene (reference sequence). In DNA, the CDR3 is TGTGCCAGCAGCTACGACGACACTGACCTGAGGGAGACCCAGTACTTC. Protein product: CASSYDDTDLRETQYF.

This clonotype appeared a few times. This chain links TRBV20-1 with TRBJ2-3; 8 bases align to TRBD2. The germline V gene encodes CDR1 DFQATT and CDR2 SNEGSKA (reference sequence). The CDR3 is 14 amino acids. Here the CDR3 reads CSSPRGGSLDTQYF. CDR3 in DNA: TGCTCAAGCCCCCGGGGGGGCTCCCTGGATACGCAGTATTTT.

The chain links TRBV29-1 to TRBJ2-1, with D uncertain. V was clipped by 4 bases and J by 7 bases, with 11 bases between them. The CDR3 covers 12 residues. Germline loops: CDR1 SQVTM, CDR2 ANQGSEA. The DNA of the CDR3 is TGCAGCGTTGCGTATGGTGTGAATGAGCAGTTCTTC. It codes for CSVAYGVNEQFF.

This clonotype was seen only a few times. This chain uses TRBV5-1 with TRBJ2-3; 14 bases match TRBD2. The length of the CDR3 is 16 residues. CDR1 and CDR2 (germline): SGHRS, YFSETQ. V shed 0 bases, J shed 4 bases, and the junction held 1 base outside the gene matches. CDR3 region: CASSLETSGGADTQYF. The CDR3 region has the DNA TGCGCCAGCAGCTTGGAGACTAGCGGGGGGGCAGATACGCAGTATTTT.

The chain recombines TRBV29-1 with TRBJ1-2, with D possibly matching TRBD1 (5 bases). Trimming left V 0 bases short and J 4 bases short, with 12 bases between. Per germline, CDR1 SQVTM and CDR2 ANQGSEA. There are 14 residues in the CDR3. The CDR3 sequence: CSVEDRQGGYGYTF. Written as DNA, the CDR3 is TGCAGCGTTGAAGATCGGCAGGGTGGCTATGGCTACACCTTC.

The sample holds many counts of this clonotype. The chain uses TRBV7-2 and TRBJ2-4, with TRBD1 identical over 7 bases. This CDR3 contains 12 residues. CDR1 is SGHTA and CDR2 is FQGNSA in the germline V gene. J was trimmed by 7 bases and V by 5 bases; bases with no gene match: 2. This CDR3 reads CASSEDRNIQYF. The CDR3 DNA is TGTGCCAGCAGCGAGGACAGGAACATTCAGTACTTC.

This clonotype was recorded many times. The rearrangement joins TRBV20-1 to TRBJ2-1, with TRBD2 matching 7 bases. CDR3 length equals 14 residues. CDR1 and CDR2 (germline): DFQATT, SNEGSKA (reference sequence). Trimming at V came to 3 bases and at J to 7 bases, leaving 9 bases not matched to a gene. The CDR3 nucleotides read TGCAGTGCTAGGTTCGTAGCGGGTCTAAATGAGCAGTTCTTC. This gives the protein CSARFVAGLNEQFF.

This chain connects TRBV20-1 to TRBJ2-3; D possibly corresponds to TRBD2 (7 bases). Germline values: CDR1 DFQATT, CDR2 SNEGSKA (reference sequence). Trimming removed 3 bases from V and 0 bases from J, with 13 bases in between. This CDR3 contains 15 residues. In DNA form, the CDR3 reads TGCAGTGCTAGCTGGGAGGGGGAGAGCACAGATACGCAGTATTTT. Its protein is CSASWEGESTDTQYF.